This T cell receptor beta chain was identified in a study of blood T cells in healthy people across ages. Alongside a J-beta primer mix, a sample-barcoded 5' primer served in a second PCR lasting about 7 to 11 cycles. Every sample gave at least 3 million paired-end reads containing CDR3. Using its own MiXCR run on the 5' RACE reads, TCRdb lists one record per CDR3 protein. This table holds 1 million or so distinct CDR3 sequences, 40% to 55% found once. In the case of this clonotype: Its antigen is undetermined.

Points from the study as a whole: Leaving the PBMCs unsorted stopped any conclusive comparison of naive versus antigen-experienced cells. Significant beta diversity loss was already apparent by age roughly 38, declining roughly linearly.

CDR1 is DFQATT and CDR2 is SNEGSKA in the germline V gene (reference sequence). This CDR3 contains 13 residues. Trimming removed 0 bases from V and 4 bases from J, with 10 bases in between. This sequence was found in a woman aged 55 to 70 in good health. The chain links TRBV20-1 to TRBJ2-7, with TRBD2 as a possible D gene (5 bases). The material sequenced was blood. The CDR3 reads CSAREGGRYEQYF. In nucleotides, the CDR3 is TGCAGTGCTAGAGAAGGCGGGCGGTACGAGCAGTACTTC.